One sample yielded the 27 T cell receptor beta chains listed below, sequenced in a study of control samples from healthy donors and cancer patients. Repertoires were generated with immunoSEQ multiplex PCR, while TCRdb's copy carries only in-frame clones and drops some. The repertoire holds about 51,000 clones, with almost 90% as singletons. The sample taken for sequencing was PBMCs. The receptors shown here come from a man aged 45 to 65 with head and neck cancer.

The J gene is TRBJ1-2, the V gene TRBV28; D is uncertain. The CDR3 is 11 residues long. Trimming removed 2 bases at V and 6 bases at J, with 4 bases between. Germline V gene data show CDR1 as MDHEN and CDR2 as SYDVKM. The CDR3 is CASSLANGYTF. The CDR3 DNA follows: TGTGCCAGCAGTTTAGCTAATGGCTACACCTTC.

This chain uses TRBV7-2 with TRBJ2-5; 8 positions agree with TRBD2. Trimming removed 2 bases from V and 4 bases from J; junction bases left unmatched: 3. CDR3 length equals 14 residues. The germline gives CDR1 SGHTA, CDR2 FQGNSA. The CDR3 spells CASSLMAGGETQYF. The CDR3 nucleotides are TGTGCCAGCAGCTTAATGGCGGGAGGAGAGACCCAGTACTTC.

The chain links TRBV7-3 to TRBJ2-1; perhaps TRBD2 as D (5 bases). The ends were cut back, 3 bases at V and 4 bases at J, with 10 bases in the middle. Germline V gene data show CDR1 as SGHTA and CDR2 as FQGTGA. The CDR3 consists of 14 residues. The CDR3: CASSLTGGYNEQFF. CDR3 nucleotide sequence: TGTGCCAGCAGCTTGACTGGCGGGTACAATGAGCAGTTCTTC.

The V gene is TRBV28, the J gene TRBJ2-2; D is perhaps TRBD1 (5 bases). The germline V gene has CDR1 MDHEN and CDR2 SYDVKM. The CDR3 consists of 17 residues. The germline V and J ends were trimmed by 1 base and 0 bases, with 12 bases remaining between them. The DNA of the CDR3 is TGTGCCAGCAGTTTATTGATGGACAACGCGAACACCGGGGAGCTGTTTTTT. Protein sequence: CASSLLMDNANTGELFF. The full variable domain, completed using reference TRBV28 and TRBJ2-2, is DVKVTQSSRYLVKRTGEKVFLECVQDMDHENMFWYRQDPGLGLRLIYFSYDVKMKEKGDIPEGYSVSREKKERFSLILESASTNQTSMYLCASSLLMDNANTGELFFGEGSRLTVL.

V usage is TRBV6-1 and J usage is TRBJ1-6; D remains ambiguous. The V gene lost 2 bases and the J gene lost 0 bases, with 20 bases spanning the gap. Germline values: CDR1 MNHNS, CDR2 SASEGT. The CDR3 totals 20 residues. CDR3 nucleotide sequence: TGTGCCAGCAGTGAATCTGTGGCCTCGACCCACAGCTCCTATAATTCACCCCTCCACTTT. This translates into CASSESVASTHSSYNSPLHF.

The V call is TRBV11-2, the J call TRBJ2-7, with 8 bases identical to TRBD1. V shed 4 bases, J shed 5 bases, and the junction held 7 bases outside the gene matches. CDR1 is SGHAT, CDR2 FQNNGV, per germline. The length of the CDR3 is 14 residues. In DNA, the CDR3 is TGTGCCAGCAGCTCCCCTCAGGGGGCAGACGAGCAGTACTTC. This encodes CASSSPQGADEQYF.

DNA of the CDR3: TGTGCCAGCGGCCATAGCGGGTTAGGCTCCTACAATGAGCAGTTCTTC. Translating gives CASGHSGLGSYNEQFF. The chain is built from TRBV28 and TRBJ2-1, with 7 bases aligning to TRBD2. Per the germline V gene, CDR1 is MDHEN and CDR2 is SYDVKM. CDR3 length equals 16 residues. With 8 bases clipped from V and 0 bases from J, the junction kept 10 bases outside the gene matches.

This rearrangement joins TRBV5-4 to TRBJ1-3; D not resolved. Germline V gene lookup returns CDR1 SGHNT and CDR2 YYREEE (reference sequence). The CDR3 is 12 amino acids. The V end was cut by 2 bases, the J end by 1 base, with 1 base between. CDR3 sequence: CASSFSGNTIYF. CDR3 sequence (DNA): TGTGCCAGCAGCTTTTCTGGAAACACCATATATTTT.

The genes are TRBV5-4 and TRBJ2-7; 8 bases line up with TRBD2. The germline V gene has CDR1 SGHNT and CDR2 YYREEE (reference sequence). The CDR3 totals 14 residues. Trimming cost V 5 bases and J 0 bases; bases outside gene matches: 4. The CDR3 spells CASSTAGVSYEQYF. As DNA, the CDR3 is TGTGCCAGCAGTACAGCGGGAGTCTCCTACGAGCAGTACTTC.

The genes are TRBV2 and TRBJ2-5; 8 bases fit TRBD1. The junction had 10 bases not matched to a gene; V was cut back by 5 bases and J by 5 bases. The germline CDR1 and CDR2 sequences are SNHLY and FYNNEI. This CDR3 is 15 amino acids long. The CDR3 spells CASSSDRGQWETQYF. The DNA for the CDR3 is TGTGCCAGCAGTTCAGACAGGGGCCAGTGGGAGACCCAGTACTTC.

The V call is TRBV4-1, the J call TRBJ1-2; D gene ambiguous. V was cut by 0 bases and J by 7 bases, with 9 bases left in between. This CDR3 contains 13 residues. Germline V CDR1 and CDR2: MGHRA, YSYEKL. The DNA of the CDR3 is TGCGCCAGCAGCCAAGATCCCTTACTTGGCTACACCTTC. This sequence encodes CASSQDPLLGYTF.

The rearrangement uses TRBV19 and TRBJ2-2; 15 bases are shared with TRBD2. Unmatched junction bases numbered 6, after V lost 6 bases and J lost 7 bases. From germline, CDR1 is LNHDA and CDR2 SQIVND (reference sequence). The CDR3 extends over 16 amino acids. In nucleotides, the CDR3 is TGTGCCAGTAGGGGACTAGCGGGAGGCTACCACGGGGAGCTGTTTTTT. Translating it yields CASRGLAGGYHGELFF.

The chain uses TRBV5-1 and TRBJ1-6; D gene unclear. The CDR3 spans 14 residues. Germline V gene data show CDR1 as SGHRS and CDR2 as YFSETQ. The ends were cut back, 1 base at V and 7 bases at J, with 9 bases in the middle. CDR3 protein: CASSLLGINSPLHF. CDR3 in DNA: TGCGCCAGCAGCTTGCTTGGCATCAATTCACCCCTCCACTTT.

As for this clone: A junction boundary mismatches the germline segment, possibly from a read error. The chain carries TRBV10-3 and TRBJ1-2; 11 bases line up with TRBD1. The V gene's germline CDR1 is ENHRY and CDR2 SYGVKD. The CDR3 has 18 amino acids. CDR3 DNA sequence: TGTGCCATCAGTGAGCCTGACTTCAACAACATACGGGACAGGGGGATCAACTTC. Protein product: CAISEPDFNNIRDRGINF.

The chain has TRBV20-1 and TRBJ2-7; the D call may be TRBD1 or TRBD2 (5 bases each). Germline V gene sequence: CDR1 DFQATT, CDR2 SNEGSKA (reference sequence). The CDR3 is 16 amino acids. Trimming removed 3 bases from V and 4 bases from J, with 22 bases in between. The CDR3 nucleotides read TGCAGTGCTAGTAGGGACGACTCTACATGGGATTACGAGCAGTACTTC. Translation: CSASRDDSTWDYEQYF.

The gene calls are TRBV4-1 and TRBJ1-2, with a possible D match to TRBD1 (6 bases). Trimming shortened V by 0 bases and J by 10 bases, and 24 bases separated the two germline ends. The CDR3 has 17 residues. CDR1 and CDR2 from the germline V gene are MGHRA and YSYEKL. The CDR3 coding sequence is TGCGCCAGCAGCCAAGAGATGCGAGGAATGGGACAACCGATCTACACCTTC. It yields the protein CASSQEMRGMGQPIYTF.

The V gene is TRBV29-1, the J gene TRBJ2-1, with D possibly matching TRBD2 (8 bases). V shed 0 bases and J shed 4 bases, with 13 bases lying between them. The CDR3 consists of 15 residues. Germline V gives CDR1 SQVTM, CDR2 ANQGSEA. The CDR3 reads CSVEDREGAYNEQFF. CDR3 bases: TGCAGCGTTGAAGATCGGGAGGGGGCTTACAATGAGCAGTTCTTC.

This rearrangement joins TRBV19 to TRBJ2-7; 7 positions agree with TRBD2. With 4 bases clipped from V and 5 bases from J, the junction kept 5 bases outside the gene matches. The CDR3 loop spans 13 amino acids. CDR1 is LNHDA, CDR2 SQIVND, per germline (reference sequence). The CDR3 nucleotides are TGTGCCAGTAGTACCGGGACTACTAACGAGCAGTACTTC. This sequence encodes CASSTGTTNEQYF.

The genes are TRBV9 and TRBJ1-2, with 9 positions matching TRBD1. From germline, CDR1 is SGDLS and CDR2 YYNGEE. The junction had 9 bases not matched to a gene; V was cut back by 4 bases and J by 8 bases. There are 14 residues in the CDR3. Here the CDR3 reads CASSLTGQGRGYTF. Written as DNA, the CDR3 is TGTGCCAGCAGCTTGACGGGACAGGGTAGGGGCTACACCTTC.

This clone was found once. The CDR3 here is CASRARDYTLQETQYF. The CDR3 nucleotides are TGTGCCAGCAGAGCCCGGGACTACACGCTCCAAGAGACCCAGTACTTC. J is TRBJ2-5 and V is TRBV2, with 7 bases matching TRBD2. Germline CDR1 and CDR2: SNHLY and FYNNEI. This CDR3 has 16 amino acids. J gave up 1 base and V 6 bases, and 11 bases lay outside the gene matches.

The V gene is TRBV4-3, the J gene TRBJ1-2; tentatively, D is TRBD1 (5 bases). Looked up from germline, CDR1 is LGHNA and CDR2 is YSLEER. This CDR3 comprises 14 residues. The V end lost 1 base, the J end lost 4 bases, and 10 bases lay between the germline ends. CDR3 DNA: TGCGCCAGCAGCCAAGCCTCAGGGCTCTATGGCTACACCTTC. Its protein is CASSQASGLYGYTF.

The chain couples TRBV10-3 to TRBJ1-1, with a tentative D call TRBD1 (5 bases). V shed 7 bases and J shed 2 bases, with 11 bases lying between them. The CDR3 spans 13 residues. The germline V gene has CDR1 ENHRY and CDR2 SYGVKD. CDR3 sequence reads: CAINWGQNTEAFF. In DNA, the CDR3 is TGTGCCATCAATTGGGGCCAAAACACTGAAGCTTTCTTT.

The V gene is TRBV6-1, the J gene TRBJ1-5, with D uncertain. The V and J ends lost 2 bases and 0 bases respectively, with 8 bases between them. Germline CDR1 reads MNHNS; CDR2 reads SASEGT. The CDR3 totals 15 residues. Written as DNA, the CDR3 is TGTGCCAGCAGTGAAACCTTTTATAGCAATCAGCCCCAGCATTTT. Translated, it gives CASSETFYSNQPQHF.

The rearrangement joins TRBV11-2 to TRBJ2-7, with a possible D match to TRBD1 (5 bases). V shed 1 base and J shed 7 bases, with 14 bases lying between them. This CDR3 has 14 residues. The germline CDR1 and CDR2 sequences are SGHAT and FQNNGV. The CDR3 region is CASSLVRAGREQYF. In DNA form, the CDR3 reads TGTGCCAGCAGCTTAGTCAGGGCCGGGCGGGAGCAGTACTTC. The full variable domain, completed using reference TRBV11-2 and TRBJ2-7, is EAGVAQSPRYKIIEKRQSVAFWCNPISGHATLYWYQQILGQGPKLLIQFQNNGVVDDSQLPKDRFSAERLKGVDSTLKIQPAKLEDSAVYLCASSLVRAGREQYFGPGTRLTVT.

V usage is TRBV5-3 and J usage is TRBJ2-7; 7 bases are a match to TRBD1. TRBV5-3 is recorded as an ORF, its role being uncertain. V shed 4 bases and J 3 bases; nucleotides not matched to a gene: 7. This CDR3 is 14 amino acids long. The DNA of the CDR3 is TGTGCCAGAAGCCCCATGACAGGGTACTACGAGCAGTACTTC. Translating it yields CARSPMTGYYEQYF.

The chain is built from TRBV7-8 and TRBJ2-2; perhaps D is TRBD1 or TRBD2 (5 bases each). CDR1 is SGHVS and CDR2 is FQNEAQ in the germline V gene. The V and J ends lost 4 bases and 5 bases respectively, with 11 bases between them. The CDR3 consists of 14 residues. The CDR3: CASSSEGRTGELFF. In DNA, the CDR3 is TGTGCCAGCAGCTCCGAGGGGAGAACCGGGGAGCTGTTTTTT. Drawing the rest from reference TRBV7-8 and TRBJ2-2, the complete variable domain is GAGVSQSPRYKVAKRGQDVALRCDPISGHVSLFWYQQALGQGPEFLTYFQNEAQLDKSGLPSDRFFAERPEGSVSTLKIQRTQQEDSAVYLCASSSEGRTGELFFGEGSRLTVL.

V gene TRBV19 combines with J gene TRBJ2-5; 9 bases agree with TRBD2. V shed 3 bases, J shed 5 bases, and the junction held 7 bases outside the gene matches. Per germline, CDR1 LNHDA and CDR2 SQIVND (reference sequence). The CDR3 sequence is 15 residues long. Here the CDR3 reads CASSIYSSGVETQYF. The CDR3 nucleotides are TGTGCCAGTAGTATTTATTCTAGCGGGGTCGAGACCCAGTACTTC.